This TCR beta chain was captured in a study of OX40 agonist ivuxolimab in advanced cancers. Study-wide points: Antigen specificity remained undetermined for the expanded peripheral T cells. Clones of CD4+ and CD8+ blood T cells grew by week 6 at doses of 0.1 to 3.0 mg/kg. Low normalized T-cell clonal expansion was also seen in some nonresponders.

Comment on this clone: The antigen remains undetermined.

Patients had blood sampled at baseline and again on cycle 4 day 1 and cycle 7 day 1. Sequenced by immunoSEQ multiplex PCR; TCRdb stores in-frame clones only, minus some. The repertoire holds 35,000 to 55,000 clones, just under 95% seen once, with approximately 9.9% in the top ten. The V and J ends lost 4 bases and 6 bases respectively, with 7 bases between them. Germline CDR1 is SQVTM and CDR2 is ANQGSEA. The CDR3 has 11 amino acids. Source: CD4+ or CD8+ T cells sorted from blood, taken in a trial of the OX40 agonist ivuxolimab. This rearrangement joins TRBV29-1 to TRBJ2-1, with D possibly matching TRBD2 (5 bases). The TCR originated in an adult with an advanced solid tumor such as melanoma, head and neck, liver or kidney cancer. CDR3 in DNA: TGCAGCGTTGGAGGGAGCAATGAGCAGTTCTTC. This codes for CSVGGSNEQFF.